This T cell receptor (beta chain) was sequenced for a study of blood T cells in healthy people across ages. Study as a whole: Template-switching capture recovered about one barcoded beta molecule per two T cells.

The CDR3 covers 17 residues. Germline-derived CDR1 and CDR2 are DFQATT and SNEGSKA (reference sequence). V gave up 4 bases and J gave up 0 bases; unmatched junction bases: 12. Overall study results and limits: Estimated diversity across one million T cells was deemed an underestimate. Both higher diversity and more naive CD4+ cells marked long-lived donors when set against aged donors.

Then a second PCR, running roughly 7 to 11 cycles, was carried out with a sample-barcoded 5' primer and a J-beta primer mix. The template-switch adaptor, which had 12 random nucleotides, put a tag on each cDNA molecule. TCRdb independently ran MiXCR on the 5' RACE reads; one entry per CDR3 protein. The profile shows some 890,000 distinct CDR3 sequences, under 35% of them singletons. Concerning this clonotype: The antigen remains undetermined.

The sample also formed part of further work on T cells of mothers and their children.

The genes are TRBV20-1 and TRBJ2-4; 7 bases match TRBD2. The sequence was obtained from a woman aged 40 to 55 in good health. Source material: blood. In DNA, the CDR3 is TGCAGTGCTAAGACTCTGGGGGGGGGACTAGCCAAAAACATTCAGTACTTC. Translating gives CSAKTLGGGLAKNIQYF.